The sequence of this TCR beta chain was determined in a study of blood T cell repertoires in COVID-19 (dated by TCRdb to about 2020). Turning to the overall study: Collaborator samples came from the United States, Italy and Spain and covered acute and convalescent phases of COVID-19. The material from the prospective study consisted of cDNA or gDNA derived from T cells, B-cell-depleted T cells, or PBMCs. Deeply sampled blood TCRbeta repertoires from subjects exposed to, actively infected with, or recovered from COVID-19 were included in the dataset. The repertoires were made available in a free public database intended to serve as a resource for research on the immune response to SARS-CoV-2. Samples came from the ongoing ImmuneRACE study (first 160 participants) plus 1,254 subjects from 6 global collaborators. Nearly every sample came with metadata listing a de-identified subject ID, COVID-19 status, age in years and sex. HLA class I and class II types, where available, came from metadata supplied by the sample provider rather than from assay-based typing. What the research found in general, with its limitations: The amount of clinical and demographic metadata varied by source and participant and was provided uncurated.

Comments on this clone: Its recognized antigen is unknown. Base qualities are not recorded, but no much larger clone differs from it by a single base.

Collaborating institutions collected whole blood in K2EDTA tubes following their own protocols. For TCRbeta analysis, collaborators shipped samples as frozen whole blood, isolated PBMCs, or DNA extracted from either of those sample types. The immunoSEQ Assay, a bias-controlled multiplex PCR, was used to amplify TCRbeta CDR3 regions from genomic DNA. As for how the authors treated the data: Nucleated cell counts per sample were estimated from amplification of reference gene primers within the assay. To quantify the absolute abundance of each unique TCRbeta CDR3 rearrangement, sequence reads were collapsed and filtered. Productive Simpson clonality was computed per sample as the square root of Simpson's diversity index over productive rearrangements. TCRdb holds this immuneACCESS table with in-frame rearrangements only. Some clones are missing; in checked studies, unresolved V genes explain under half, and the rest has no known cause. V and J calls and clone size are those listed in that table; D and trimming were worked out from the DNA. This sample gives approximately 61,000 clones in total; roughly three quarters of them show up just once. Around 6% of the sample goes to the ten largest clones.

V is shortened by 5 bases, J by 8 bases, and the region joining them spans 17 bases. Including cysteine and phenylalanine, the CDR3 has 14 amino acids. Only the CDR3 DNA is retained, 42 bases long and in frame from the first base. CDR1 and CDR2 are read off the germline V gene as SGDLS and YYNGEE. The chain employs TRBV9 and TRBJ2-1; perhaps TRBD2 is the D gene, with 5 bases matching. This clonotype was sampled from an older woman with acute or convalescent COVID-19. The specimen sequenced was peripheral blood. The CDR3 region has the sequence CASRPGEGLDEQFF. Read as DNA, the sequence is TGTGCCAGCAGGCCTGGAGAGGGCCTAGATGAGCAGTTCTTC.